Listed below are T cell receptor beta chains from one sample, sequenced in a study of blood T cell repertoires in COVID-19. The table came from immunoSEQ multiplex PCR; TCRdb's copy has only in-frame clones and leaves some out. The table lists 45,000 to 60,000 clones, about 89% of them singletons, with around a sixth in the top ten. The sequenced material came from peripheral blood. These receptor sequences come from a man in his sixties with active or convalescent COVID-19. Both conserved end residues are part of each CDR3. The D gene is left open where the match is weak. Clone size appears in some rows only: once, few, many, or a class for an expanded clone.

j_gene: TRBJ1-6; abundance: -; d_gene: -; v_gene: TRBV3-1/TRBV3-2; CDR3nt: TGTGCCAGCAGCCAAGAGCACAGGGTCAGGAGCTCACCCCTCCACTTT; CDR3aa: CASSQEHRVRSSPLHF
j_gene: TRBJ2-7; abundance: -; d_gene: -; v_gene: TRBV2; CDR3nt: TGTGCCAGCAGTGGAGGGACATCCCCCTACGAGCAGTACTTC; CDR3aa: CASSGGTSPYEQYF
j_gene: TRBJ2-5; abundance: few; d_gene: TRBD2; v_gene: TRBV4-1; CDR3nt: TGCGCCAGCAGAAACGGTCTGGGGGGGGAAGAGACCCAGTACTTC; CDR3aa: CASRNGLGGEETQYF
j_gene: TRBJ1-2; abundance: -; d_gene: -; v_gene: TRBV4-2; CDR3nt: TGTGCCAGCAGCCATGGGCGATTAGATTATGGCTACACCTTC; CDR3aa: CASSHGRLDYGYTF
j_gene: TRBJ1-5; abundance: -; d_gene: TRBD1; v_gene: TRBV18; CDR3nt: TGTGCCAGCTCACCACCCGAGACAGGGGCGTTAAATCAGCCCCAGCATTTT; CDR3aa: CASSPPETGALNQPQHF
j_gene: TRBJ2-7; abundance: -; d_gene: TRBD1; v_gene: TRBV28; CDR3nt: TGTGCCAGCAGTTTCCGGGACAGGGGCGCCGAGCAGTACTTC; CDR3aa: CASSFRDRGAEQYF
j_gene: TRBJ2-1; abundance: -; d_gene: TRBD2; v_gene: TRBV27; CDR3nt: TGTGCCAGCAGTTTATATTACGGAAGCGGGGGGATGCTATACAATGAGCAGTTCTTC; CDR3aa: CASSLYYGSGGMLYNEQFF
j_gene: TRBJ2-7; abundance: -; d_gene: TRBD1; v_gene: TRBV6-5; CDR3nt: TGTGCCAGCAGTTATAGACAGGGCATACTTTACGAGCAGTACTTC; CDR3aa: CASSYRQGILYEQYF
j_gene: TRBJ1-2; abundance: -; d_gene: -; v_gene: TRBV27; CDR3nt: TGTGCCAGCAGTTCCTCGGCCACTCCAGGGCGTGGCTACACCTTC; CDR3aa: CASSSSATPGRGYTF
j_gene: TRBJ2-3; abundance: -; d_gene: -; v_gene: TRBV2; CDR3nt: TGTGCCAGCAGAAAATTGCGCGGCCCCGGACAGCCTAGCACAGATACGCAGTATTTT; CDR3aa: CASRKLRGPGQPSTDTQYF
j_gene: TRBJ2-5; abundance: once; d_gene: TRBD2; v_gene: TRBV5-1; CDR3nt: TGCGCCAGCAGCTTGCTCGGGGGGGAAGAGACCCAGTACTTC; CDR3aa: CASSLLGGEETQYF
j_gene: TRBJ1-1; abundance: -; d_gene: -; v_gene: TRBV4-3; CDR3nt: TGCGCCAGCAGCCAAGAAGGGAGACTCTTCAACACTGAAGCTTTCTTT; CDR3aa: CASSQEGRLFNTEAFF
j_gene: TRBJ1-1; abundance: -; d_gene: -; v_gene: TRBV29-1; CDR3nt: TGCAGCGTTGAAGATTGGGGGGAGGTCACTGAAGCTTTCTTT; CDR3aa: CSVEDWGEVTEAFF
j_gene: TRBJ2-3; abundance: -; d_gene: TRBD2; v_gene: TRBV7-9; CDR3nt: TGTGCCAGCAGCCCAAGGACTAGCGGGTACACAGATACGCAGTATTTT; CDR3aa: CASSPRTSGYTDTQYF
j_gene: TRBJ1-2; abundance: few; d_gene: TRBD1; v_gene: TRBV5-1; CDR3nt: TGCGCCAGCAGCTTAGGGGACAGTGCTTTTGATGGCTACACCTTC; CDR3aa: CASSLGDSAFDGYTF
j_gene: TRBJ1-4; abundance: -; d_gene: TRBD1; v_gene: TRBV28; CDR3nt: TGTGCCAGCAGTATAAGGACAGGGGGGACTAATGAAAAACTGTTTTTT; CDR3aa: CASSIRTGGTNEKLFF
j_gene: TRBJ2-7; abundance: -; d_gene: TRBD2; v_gene: TRBV3-1/TRBV3-2; CDR3nt: TGTGCCAGCACCCAAGGCGTGGCAGCGGGGGGCGACTACGAGCAGTACTTC; CDR3aa: CASTQGVAAGGDYEQYF
j_gene: TRBJ1-3; abundance: -; d_gene: -; v_gene: TRBV5-4; CDR3nt: TGTGCCAGCAGCCTCCCGGAGGGGCACACCATATATTTT; CDR3aa: CASSLPEGHTIYF
j_gene: TRBJ1-5; abundance: -; d_gene: -; v_gene: TRBV18; CDR3nt: TGTGCCAGCTCATCGGGAACAAGTAGCAATCAGCCCCAGCATTTT; CDR3aa: CASSSGTSSNQPQHF
j_gene: TRBJ2-3; abundance: -; d_gene: -; v_gene: TRBV5-1; CDR3nt: TGCGCCAGCAGCTTGGCCTTGCGGGCCCGCACAGATACGCAGTATTTT; CDR3aa: CASSLALRARTDTQYF
j_gene: TRBJ2-7; abundance: few; d_gene: -; v_gene: TRBV7-9; CDR3nt: TGTGCCAGCAGCTTGGGACAATACGAGCAGTACTTC; CDR3aa: CASSLGQYEQYF
j_gene: TRBJ1-1; abundance: -; d_gene: -; v_gene: TRBV4-1; CDR3nt: TGCGCCAGCAGCCAAATTACATCAGGGTCTGAAGCTTTCTTT; CDR3aa: CASSQITSGSEAFF
j_gene: TRBJ2-3; abundance: -; d_gene: TRBD2; v_gene: TRBV5-6; CDR3nt: TGTGCCAGCAGTCGAGGGACTAGTGATACGCAGTATTTT; CDR3aa: CASSRGTSDTQYF
j_gene: TRBJ1-3; abundance: -; d_gene: -; v_gene: TRBV2; CDR3nt: TGTGCCAGCAGGCCAGGGGTGGCTGGAAACACCATATATTTT; CDR3aa: CASRPGVAGNTIYF
j_gene: TRBJ2-5; abundance: -; d_gene: TRBD2; v_gene: TRBV5-4; CDR3nt: TGTGCCAGCAGCCCCGGGAGGGAGACCCAGTACTTC; CDR3aa: CASSPGRETQYF
j_gene: TRBJ1-5; abundance: -; d_gene: -; v_gene: TRBV4-1; CDR3nt: TGCGCCAGCAGCCAGGCAGAAGACAGGCATCAGCCCCAGCATTTT; CDR3aa: CASSQAEDRHQPQHF
j_gene: TRBJ2-1; abundance: -; d_gene: -; v_gene: TRBV5-4; CDR3nt: TGTGCCAGCAGCTCGCCCGGGACAACTACCGACAATGAGCAGTTCTTC; CDR3aa: CASSSPGTTTDNEQFF
j_gene: TRBJ2-1; abundance: -; d_gene: TRBD2; v_gene: TRBV7-7; CDR3nt: TGTGCCAGCAGCCAATTAGCGGGGGCCCTCTACAATGAGCAGTTCTTC; CDR3aa: CASSQLAGALYNEQFF
j_gene: TRBJ2-7; abundance: -; d_gene: -; v_gene: TRBV12-2; CDR3nt: TGTGCAAGTCGCTTAGCGCGGGACGTCTCCTACGAGCAGTACTTC; CDR3aa: CASRLARDVSYEQYF
j_gene: TRBJ1-2; abundance: -; d_gene: -; v_gene: TRBV9; CDR3nt: TGTGCCAGCAGCGTAGTTGGGGTGGCAGGGGAGGGGTACACCTTC; CDR3aa: CASSVVGVAGEGYTF
j_gene: TRBJ1-5; abundance: -; d_gene: -; v_gene: TRBV10-3; CDR3nt: TGTGCCATCAGTACGGGGAGATTTAATCAGCCCCAGCATTTT; CDR3aa: CAISTGRFNQPQHF
j_gene: TRBJ1-2; abundance: -; d_gene: -; v_gene: TRBV19; CDR3nt: TGTGCCAGTAGTAGCAGCTATGGCTACACCTTC; CDR3aa: CASSSSYGYTF
j_gene: TRBJ2-4; abundance: -; d_gene: TRBD1; v_gene: TRBV4-1; CDR3nt: TGCGCCAGCAGCCCCACCCCGACAGGGTCGGCCAGGAACATTCAGTACTTC; CDR3aa: CASSPTPTGSARNIQYF
j_gene: TRBJ1-4; abundance: -; d_gene: TRBD1; v_gene: TRBV6-5; CDR3nt: TGTGCCAGCAGTTACGGCGGAACAGGGGGTGAAAAACTGTTTTTT; CDR3aa: CASSYGGTGGEKLFF
j_gene: TRBJ2-6; abundance: -; d_gene: -; v_gene: TRBV6-2/TRBV6-3; CDR3nt: TGTGCCAGCAGTTACTCCCAAACGGGGGTCTCTGGGGCCAACGTCCTGACTTTC; CDR3aa: CASSYSQTGVSGANVLTF
j_gene: TRBJ1-2; abundance: -; d_gene: -; v_gene: TRBV5-1; CDR3nt: TGCGCCAGCAGCCTACTCGGGAACCCGATCCACTATGGCTACACCTTC; CDR3aa: CASSLLGNPIHYGYTF
j_gene: TRBJ1-4; abundance: -; d_gene: -; v_gene: TRBV27; CDR3nt: TGTGCCAGCAGAACCGGCGGTGAAAAACTGTTTTTT; CDR3aa: CASRTGGEKLFF
j_gene: TRBJ2-5; abundance: -; d_gene: TRBD1; v_gene: TRBV5-4; CDR3nt: TGTGCCAGCAGATCCGACAGGGGGAAAGAGACCCAGTACTTC; CDR3aa: CASRSDRGKETQYF
j_gene: TRBJ1-1; abundance: -; d_gene: -; v_gene: TRBV3-1/TRBV3-2; CDR3nt: TGTGCCAGCAGCCAAGTGGGGGGGGACACTGAAGCTTTCTTT; CDR3aa: CASSQVGGDTEAFF
j_gene: TRBJ1-4; abundance: -; d_gene: -; v_gene: TRBV11-2; CDR3nt: TGTGCCAGCAGCGGCGCGGGAGGGGGTTTGCGTCCTAATGAAAAACTGTTTTTT; CDR3aa: CASSGAGGGLRPNEKLFF